The table lists the clone carrying this T cell receptor beta chain with a few counts. Although they were nominally healthy when sampled, donors likely had unrecorded immune exposures. These data come from a study of cytomegalovirus exposure and HLA in healthy donors. The PCR ran on 60 Vbeta and 13 Jbeta primers. Repertoires were generated with immunoSEQ multiplex PCR, while TCRdb's copy carries only in-frame clones and drops some. The sample shows about 82,000 clones, around 10% of them seen only once. Trimming shortened V by 3 bases and J by 0 bases, and 12 bases separated the two germline ends. Germline V gene data show CDR1 as SGHAT and CDR2 as FQNNGV. CDR3 length: 17 residues.

The TCR originated in a man aged 55 to 70 in good health and CMV-seropositive. Sequencing was done on a sample of PBMCs. V usage is TRBV11-2 and J usage is TRBJ2-6; D remains ambiguous. The CDR3 loop is CASSFTSFLSGANVLTF. The CDR3 DNA is TGTGCCAGCAGCTTCACCAGTTTTCTCTCTGGGGCCAACGTCCTGACTTTC.